These 6 T cell receptor beta chains were all obtained from the same sample, sequenced in a study of cytomegalovirus exposure and HLA in healthy donors (dated by TCRdb to between 2016 and 2019). The library was produced with the immunoSEQ multiplex PCR assay. For the multiplex PCR, a mixture combining 60 forward primers for TCR Vbeta segments and 13 reverse primers for TCR Jbeta segments was used. TCRdb carries this immuneACCESS record with in-frame sequences only. Its versions omit some clonotypes, under half of them owing to an unresolved V gene in the studies checked, with the rest unexplained. Across this sample there are about 130,000 clones, with 70% to 80% seen only once. Jointly, the top ten make up about 3% of the sample. Input material: PBMCs. The receptors here all came from a man younger than 40 in good health and CMV-seronegative.

The chain has TRBV28 and TRBJ1-5; tentative D call: TRBD1 (5 bases). This CDR3 has 16 residues. Trimming left V 4 bases short and J 6 bases short, with 19 bases between. Germline CDR1 MDHEN, CDR2 SYDVKM. The CDR3 is CASSSLGGTRFQPQHF. The CDR3 bases are TGTGCCAGCAGTTCCTTGGGGGGGACTAGATTTCAGCCCCAGCATTTT. The full variable domain, in which reference TRBV28 and TRBJ1-5 provide the parts outside the CDR3, is DVKVTQSSRYLVKRTGEKVFLECVQDMDHENMFWYRQDPGLGLRLIYFSYDVKMKEKGDIPEGYSVSREKKERFSLILESASTNQTSMYLCASSSLGGTRFQPQHFGDGTRLSIL.

The V call is TRBV5-1, the J call TRBJ1-3; D unresolved. The CDR3 totals 14 residues. Trimming took 4 bases from V and 0 from J, leaving 8 bases between them. Germline V lookup: CDR1 SGHRS, CDR2 YFSETQ. The CDR3: CASSPTTSGNTIYF. For the CDR3, the DNA is TGCGCCAGCAGCCCAACAACCTCTGGAAACACCATATATTTT.

The chain combines TRBV9 with TRBJ1-1; D gene ambiguous. The CDR3 contains 13 residues. CDR1 is SGDLS and CDR2 is YYNGEE in the germline V gene. V lost 7 bases and J 1 base, leaving 11 bases between the germline ends. The CDR3 coding sequence is TGTGCCAGCTCCCCTGGAGCGAACACTGAAGCTTTCTTT. Residues: CASSPGANTEAFF.

V usage is TRBV14 and J usage is TRBJ1-1; D is unclear. CDR3 size: 13 residues. Germline V gene lookup returns CDR1 SGHDN and CDR2 FVKESK. Trimming took 3 bases from V and 1 from J, leaving 6 bases between them. The CDR3 is CASSQAPNTEAFF. DNA of the CDR3: TGTGCCAGCAGCCAGGCCCCGAACACTGAAGCTTTCTTT.

This chain uses TRBV18 with TRBJ2-7, with D maybe TRBD2 (5 bases). Germline CDR1 reads KGHSH; CDR2 reads LQKENI. V was clipped by 0 bases and J by 0 bases, with 12 bases between them. This CDR3 has 16 residues. DNA of the CDR3: TGTGCCAGCTCACCACCGGGCGGGCGAAACTCCTACGAGCAGTACTTC. Translation: CASSPPGGRNSYEQYF.

V usage is TRBV28 and J usage is TRBJ1-1, with TRBD1 matching over 8 bases. J gave up 3 bases and V 4 bases, and 10 bases lay outside the gene matches. The length of the CDR3 is 16 residues. The germline CDR1 and CDR2 sequences are MDHEN and SYDVKM. CDR3 sequence (DNA): TGTGCCAGCAGTTCGCGTCAGGGGGCGACCGACACTGAAGCTTTCTTT. It codes for CASSSRQGATDTEAFF.